The 30 T cell receptor beta chains given below trace back to one sample, sequenced in a study of early T cells in non-severe SARS-CoV-2 infection (TCRdb year 2021). The library relied on 5' RACE. The instrument given in TCRdb is NextSeq 500. In-frame beta chains were kept once TCRdb had trimmed the public reads at Q25 with fastp and called clones with MiXCR. Each CDR3 protein gets just one entry, which takes the most common genes and DNA from the rows behind it. The sample table shows some 91,000 distinct CDR3 sequences, and 15% are seen once. The ten largest account for around 6% of the sample. The source material was whole blood. Source of these receptors: an adult who was a healthcare worker with PCR-confirmed SARS-CoV-2 infection or an uninfected control (not recorded which).

This clonotype was recorded a few times. A junction end diverges from the germline sequence, so it may reflect a read error. The rearrangement links TRBV6-6 to TRBJ2-6; no clear D. The CDR3 sequence is 15 residues long. Germline loops: CDR1 MNHNY, CDR2 SVGAGI (reference sequence). The CDR3 DNA reads TGCGAGAGATTTCCGGTTCCTTCTGGGGCCAACGTCCTGACTTTC. This gives the protein CERFPVPSGANVLTF.

The DNA of the CDR3 is TGCGCCAGCAGCCAAGCCGTAGGGAGAACCTACGAGCAGTACTTC. Translating it yields CASSQAVGRTYEQYF. The gene calls are TRBV4-3 and TRBJ2-7, with D maybe TRBD2 (5 bases). This CDR3 has 15 amino acids. Germline V lookup: CDR1 LGHNA, CDR2 YSLEER. V was trimmed by 1 base and J by 2 bases, leaving 12 bases between them.

The rearrangement links TRBV7-2 to TRBJ2-3; D remains ambiguous. This CDR3 contains 11 residues. CDR1 is SGHTA, CDR2 FQGNSA, per germline. Trimming removed 4 bases at V and 6 bases at J, with 5 bases between. Here the CDR3 DNA reads TGTGCCAGCAGCTCCTGGGATACGCAGTATTTT. Encoded protein: CASSSWDTQYF.

This clonotype was recorded at least ten times. The genes are TRBV28 and TRBJ1-2; 8 bases fit TRBD1. Germline V gives CDR1 MDHEN, CDR2 SYDVKM. This CDR3 is 17 amino acids long. V gave up 5 bases and J gave up 4 bases; unmatched junction bases: 15. CDR3 nucleotide sequence: TGTGCCAGCAGTCCGACCCCGGACAGGGTGACACGCTATGGCTACACCTTC. Translating it yields CASSPTPDRVTRYGYTF.

The chain joins TRBV27 to TRBJ2-3; 7 positions agree with TRBD1. CDR3 length: 13 amino acids. Germline V gene lookup returns CDR1 MNHEY and CDR2 SMNVEV (reference sequence). Trimming removed 6 bases from V and 4 bases from J; junction bases left unmatched: 4. CDR3 amino acids: CASRVQGADTQYF. In nucleotides, the CDR3 is TGTGCCAGCAGAGTCCAGGGGGCAGATACGCAGTATTTT.

The V and J genes are TRBV10-3 and TRBJ1-2; D is unclear. The CDR3 spans 12 residues. The germline V gene encodes CDR1 ENHRY and CDR2 SYGVKD. Trimming pared 0 bases from V and 5 bases from J, leaving 4 bases between. The CDR3 region is CAISESKYGYTF. CDR3 bases: TGTGCCATCAGTGAGTCGAAGTATGGCTACACCTTC.

The chain recombines TRBV27 with TRBJ2-4; 14 bases align to TRBD2. V lost 2 bases, J lost 5 bases, and 8 bases stayed unmatched. This CDR3 region has 18 residues. Germline-derived CDR1 and CDR2 are MNHEY and SMNVEV (reference sequence). The CDR3 sequence: CASSLTGTSGSYQNIQYF. CDR3 bases: TGTGCCAGCAGTTTAACCGGGACTAGCGGGAGTTACCAAAACATTCAGTACTTC.

The gene calls are TRBV11-2 and TRBJ1-1; no clear D. This CDR3 has 13 amino acids. V lost 5 bases, J lost 6 bases, and 13 bases lay in between. Germline CDR1 SGHAT, CDR2 FQNNGV. CDR3 DNA: TGTGCCAGCAGCGCTCAGAGTAGGGCTGAAGCTTTCTTT. It is translated as CASSAQSRAEAFF.

The chain employs TRBV7-2 and TRBJ2-1, with 8 nucleotides matching TRBD2. Per the germline V gene, CDR1 is SGHTA and CDR2 is FQGNSA. CDR3 size: 16 residues. Germline trimming cut 4 bases from V and 3 bases from J; bases unmatched to any gene: 8. In DNA, the CDR3 is TGTGCCAGCAGCTCCGTCCGGGAGGGCCGCTACAATGAGCAGTTCTTC. It codes for CASSSVREGRYNEQFF.

Only a few counts were recorded for this clonotype. The chain carries TRBV11-2 and TRBJ2-3; TRBD2 might be the D (5 bases). V was clipped by 6 bases and J by 0 bases, with 10 bases between them. The V gene's germline CDR1 is SGHAT and CDR2 FQNNGV. This CDR3 has 14 residues. CDR3 nucleotide sequence: TGTGCCAGCAGAACCGGGATCAGCACAGATACGCAGTATTTT. This translates into CASRTGISTDTQYF.

This clonotype was counted ten times or more. The DNA for the CDR3 is TGTGCCAGCAGCGTAGGGGACCTTACCGAGCAGTACTTC. Translating gives CASSVGDLTEQYF. V gene TRBV9 combines with J gene TRBJ2-7; D may be TRBD1 or TRBD2 (5 bases each). Germline values: CDR1 SGDLS, CDR2 YYNGEE. This CDR3 contains 13 residues. The V and J ends lost 0 bases and 6 bases respectively, with 10 bases between them. Variable domain in full (rest from reference TRBV9 and TRBJ2-7): DSGVTQTPKHLITATGQRVTLRCSPRSGDLSVYWYQQSLDQGLQFLIQYYNGEERAKGNILERFSAQQFPDLHSELNLSSLELGDSALYFCASSVGDLTEQYFGPGTRLTVT.

This chain joins TRBV7-8 and TRBJ2-2; no definite D call. This CDR3 region has 14 residues. CDR1 is SGHVS, CDR2 FQNEAQ, per germline. The germline V and J ends were trimmed by 2 bases and 1 base, with 5 bases remaining between them. The CDR3 protein is CASSLNRNTGELFF. As DNA, the CDR3 is TGTGCCAGCAGCTTAAACAGGAACACCGGGGAGCTGTTTTTT.

V and J are TRBV6-5 and TRBJ2-3, with 7 bases lining up with TRBD2. CDR1 is MNHEY, CDR2 SVGAGI, per germline. The CDR3 is 15 residues long. V dropped 7 bases and J dropped 6; count of bases not matched to a gene: 13. In DNA, the CDR3 is TGTGCCAGCACTCCGGGAGGAGGGCCACACGATACGCAGTATTTT. It translates to CASTPGGGPHDTQYF.

This clonotype was seen only a few times. The chain couples TRBV3-1 to TRBJ2-7; 9 bases match TRBD2. CDR1 is LGHDT, CDR2 YNNKEL, per germline (reference sequence). V was pared by 2 bases and J by 0 bases, with 8 bases of the junction left unmatched. CDR3 size: 17 residues. The CDR3 loop reads CASSQIPISGSSYEQYF. DNA for the CDR3: TGTGCCAGCAGCCAAATCCCTATTAGCGGGAGCTCCTACGAGCAGTACTTC.

This clonotype occurred a few times. The chain links TRBV28 to TRBJ1-2, with 7 bases lining up with TRBD1. The CDR3 runs to 12 residues. The ends lost 2 bases at V and 8 bases at J; junction bases unmatched: 2. Germline loops: CDR1 MDHEN, CDR2 SYDVKM. Here the CDR3 DNA reads TGTGCCAGCAGTTTAGAGGACAGGGGCTACACCTTC. It codes for CASSLEDRGYTF.

This clonotype was counted between two and nine times. This CDR3 is missing its conserved last phenylalanine or tryptophan, likely due to a read error. The chain is built from TRBV20-1 and TRBJ2-5, with D perhaps matching TRBD2 (7 bases). The V end lost 4 bases, the J end lost 7 bases, and 10 bases lay between the germline ends. The germline V gene has CDR1 DFQATT and CDR2 SNEGSKA (reference sequence). The CDR3 runs 11 residues. CDR3 coding DNA: TGCAGTGCTACGAGGGGGGGGACCCAGTACTAC. Residues: CSATRGGTQYY.

This clonotype was counted only a few times. The chain couples TRBV3-1 to TRBJ1-6; 9 bases fit TRBD1. The ends lost 3 bases at V and 8 bases at J; junction bases unmatched: 11. Looked up from germline, CDR1 is LGHDT and CDR2 is YNNKEL (reference sequence). The CDR3 consists of 17 residues. This CDR3 is CASSQDPAGQGYSPLHF. Here the CDR3 DNA reads TGTGCCAGCAGCCAGGACCCCGCGGGACAGGGCTATTCACCCCTCCACTTT.

The chain joins TRBV29-1 to TRBJ2-3, with 8 bases lining up with TRBD2. The ends lost 6 bases at V and 4 bases at J; junction bases unmatched: 3. CDR1 and CDR2 from the germline V gene are SQVTM and ANQGSEA. CDR3 size: 12 residues. CDR3 DNA sequence: TGCAGCGTGAGCGGGAGTGCAGATACGCAGTATTTT. Protein product: CSVSGSADTQYF.

The chain links TRBV28 to TRBJ1-6; 7 bases agree with TRBD1. The CDR3 is made up of 15 amino acids. Per germline, CDR1 MDHEN and CDR2 SYDVKM. After removal of 4 bases from V and 7 bases from J, the junction contained 7 bases not matched to a gene. As DNA, the CDR3 is TGTGCCAGCAGTTCGCCCGGGACAGAGAATTCACCCCTCCACTTT. Its translation is CASSSPGTENSPLHF.

This clonotype occurred many times. V gene TRBV5-5 combines with J gene TRBJ2-6; D is undetermined. Germline lookup yields CDR1 SGHKS and CDR2 YYEKEE (reference sequence). The length of the CDR3 is 15 residues. Trimming took 0 bases from V and 2 from J, leaving 6 bases between them. The CDR3 DNA follows: TGTGCCAGCAGCTTGGACGGCGCTGGGGCCAACGTCCTGACTTTC. Protein sequence: CASSLDGAGANVLTF. The full variable domain, with the rest looked up from reference TRBV5-5 and TRBJ2-6, is DAGVTQSPTHLIKTRGQQVTLRCSPISGHKSVSWYQQVLGQGPQFIFQYYEKEERGRGNFPDRFSARQFPNYSSELNVNALLLGDSALYLCASSLDGAGANVLTFGAGSRLTVL.

This clonotype was recorded once. A much larger clone lies a single base off, so this may be a read error. The chain employs TRBV3-1 and TRBJ2-7; the match to TRBD2 covers 9 bases. The germline V gene has CDR1 LGHDT and CDR2 YNNKEL (reference sequence). The CDR3 spans 14 residues. The V and J ends lost 4 bases and 4 bases, in that order; junction bases with no gene match: 5. CDR3 in amino acids: CASSRTSEFYEQYF. CDR3 nucleotide sequence: TGTGCCAGCAGCCGGACTAGCGAATTTTACGAGCAGTACTTC.

The rearrangement links TRBV5-1 to TRBJ2-3; D not resolved. Trimming removed 0 bases from V and 3 bases from J, with 11 bases in between. This CDR3 contains 15 residues. Germline CDR1 SGHRS, CDR2 YFSETQ. The CDR3 sequence is CASSLDAKQTDTQYF. The DNA for the CDR3 is TGCGCCAGCAGCTTGGATGCAAAACAGACAGATACGCAGTATTTT.

The chain uses TRBV29-1 and TRBJ1-1; D might be TRBD1 (5 bases). The V gene's germline CDR1 is SQVTM and CDR2 ANQGSEA. The V end lost 3 bases, the J end lost 4 bases, and 15 bases lay between the germline ends. CDR3 size: 14 residues. The CDR3, as DNA: TGCAGCGTTGACAGCTCCCTGGGGGGCACTGAAGCTTTCTTT. As protein: CSVDSSLGGTEAFF.

The genes are TRBV6-5 and TRBJ2-7; 7 bases match TRBD1. Germline CDR1 is MNHEY and CDR2 is SVGAGI. This CDR3 is built from 15 residues. V was clipped by 5 bases and J by 4 bases; unmatched bases: 11. The CDR3 DNA follows: TGTGCCAGCAGTCGATCCGGGACAGCAACTTACGAGCAGTACTTC. It encodes CASSRSGTATYEQYF.

V and J are TRBV11-2 and TRBJ1-1; no definite D call. Trimming removed 0 bases at V and 4 bases at J, with 3 bases between. Germline V gene lookup returns CDR1 SGHAT and CDR2 FQNNGV. The CDR3 extends over 12 amino acids. The CDR3 DNA follows: TGTGCCAGCAGCTTAGACGGCACTGAAGCTTTCTTT. Its translation is CASSLDGTEAFF.

This sequence joins TRBV19 and TRBJ2-1; the match to TRBD2 covers 8 bases. The junction had 7 bases not matched to a gene; V was cut back by 7 bases and J by 5 bases. The CDR3 runs 14 residues. Germline CDR1 is LNHDA and CDR2 is SQIVND (reference sequence). The CDR3 loop reads CASKGLAGNNEQFF. DNA for the CDR3: TGTGCCAGTAAGGGTCTAGCGGGTAACAATGAGCAGTTCTTC.

The chain combines TRBV11-3 with TRBJ1-4; 9 nucleotides agree with TRBD1. The ends lost 5 bases at V and 6 bases at J; junction bases unmatched: 22. The germline V gene encodes CDR1 SGHNT and CDR2 YENEEA. The CDR3 sequence is 20 residues long. CDR3 in amino acids: CASSVYAPGQGLFRHEKLFF. As DNA, the CDR3 is TGTGCCAGCAGCGTTTACGCGCCGGGACAGGGTTTATTTCGCCATGAAAAACTGTTTTTT.

The rearrangement joins TRBV27 to TRBJ2-1; D remains ambiguous. Trimming cost V 3 bases and J 6 bases, with 12 bases left between them. Germline-derived CDR1 and CDR2 are MNHEY and SMNVEV (reference sequence). CDR3 length: 14 residues. CDR3 nucleotides: TGTGCCAGCAGTTTCCCGGCTGCGAGCAATGAGCAGTTCTTC. This sequence encodes CASSFPAASNEQFF.

V usage is TRBV29-1 and J usage is TRBJ2-7; 11 bases align to TRBD2. The germline CDR1 and CDR2 sequences are SQVTM and ANQGSEA. The V segment lost 0 bases and the J segment 3 bases; nucleotides outside the gene matches: 4. The CDR3 loop spans 15 amino acids. The CDR3 here is CSVEETSGMGYEQYF. The CDR3 DNA follows: TGCAGCGTTGAAGAGACTAGCGGGATGGGCTACGAGCAGTACTTC.

The chain is built from TRBV20-1 and TRBJ2-5, with D perhaps being TRBD1 or TRBD2 (5 bases each). This CDR3 has 16 residues. CDR1 is DFQATT and CDR2 is SNEGSKA in the germline V gene (reference sequence). The V gene lost 0 bases and the J gene lost 0 bases, with 14 bases spanning the gap. As DNA, the CDR3 is TGCAGTGCTAGAGATCTTGAGGGCAGGGACCAAGAGACCCAGTACTTC. Translated: CSARDLEGRDQETQYF.